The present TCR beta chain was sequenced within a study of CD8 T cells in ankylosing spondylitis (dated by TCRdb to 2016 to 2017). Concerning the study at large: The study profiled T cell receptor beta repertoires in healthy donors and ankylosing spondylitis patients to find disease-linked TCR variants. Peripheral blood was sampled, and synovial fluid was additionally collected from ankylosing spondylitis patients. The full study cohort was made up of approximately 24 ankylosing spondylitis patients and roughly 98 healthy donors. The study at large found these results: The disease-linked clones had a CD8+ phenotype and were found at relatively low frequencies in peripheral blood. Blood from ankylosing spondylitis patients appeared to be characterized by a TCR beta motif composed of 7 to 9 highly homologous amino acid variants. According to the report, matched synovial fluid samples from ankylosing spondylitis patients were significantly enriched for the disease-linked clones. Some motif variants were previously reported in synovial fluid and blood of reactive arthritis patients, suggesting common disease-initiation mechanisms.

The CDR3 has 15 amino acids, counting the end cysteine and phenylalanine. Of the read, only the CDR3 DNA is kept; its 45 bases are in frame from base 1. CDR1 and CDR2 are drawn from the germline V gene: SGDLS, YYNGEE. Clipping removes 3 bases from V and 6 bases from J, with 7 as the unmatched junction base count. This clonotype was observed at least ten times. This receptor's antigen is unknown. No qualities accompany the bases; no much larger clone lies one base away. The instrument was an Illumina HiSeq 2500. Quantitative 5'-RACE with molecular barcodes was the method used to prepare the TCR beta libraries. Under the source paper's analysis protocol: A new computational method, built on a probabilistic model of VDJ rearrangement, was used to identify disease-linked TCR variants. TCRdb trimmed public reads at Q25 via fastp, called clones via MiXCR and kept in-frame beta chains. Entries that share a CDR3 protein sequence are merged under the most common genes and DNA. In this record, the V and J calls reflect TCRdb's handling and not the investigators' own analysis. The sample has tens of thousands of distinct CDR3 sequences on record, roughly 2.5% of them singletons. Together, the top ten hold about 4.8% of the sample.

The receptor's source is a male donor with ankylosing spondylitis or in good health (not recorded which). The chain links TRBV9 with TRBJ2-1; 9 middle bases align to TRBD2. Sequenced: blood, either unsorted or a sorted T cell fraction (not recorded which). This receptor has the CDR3 CASSGPGTSPNEQFF. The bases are TGTGCCAGCAGCGGCCCCGGGACTAGCCCCAATGAGCAGTTCTTC.